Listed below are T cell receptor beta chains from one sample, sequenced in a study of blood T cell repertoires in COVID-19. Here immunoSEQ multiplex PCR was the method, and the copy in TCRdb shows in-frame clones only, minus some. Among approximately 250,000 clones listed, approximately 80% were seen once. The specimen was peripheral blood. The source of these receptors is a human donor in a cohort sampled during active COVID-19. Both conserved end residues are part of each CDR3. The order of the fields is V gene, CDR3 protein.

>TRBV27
CASAWEGRGSTDTQYF
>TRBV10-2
CASSPLRDTGFGEQYF
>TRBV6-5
CASSYKAGWTYEQYF
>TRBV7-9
CASSLVGTGQAGYTF
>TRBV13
CASNHAGGAYNEQFF
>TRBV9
CASSVGRPPGGVDEKLFF
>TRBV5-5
CASSLSLAGALQETQYF
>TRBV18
CASSPRGTSGSYEQYF
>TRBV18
CASSPGLLSATEAFF
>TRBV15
CATSRDLFGQEYTEAFF
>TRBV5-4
CASSSGGGTYEQYF
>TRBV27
CASSFGRPSYEQYF
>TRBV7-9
CASSSGTGLGELFF
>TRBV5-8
CASSSPTDRGATDTQYF
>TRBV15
CATSRGLAGGETQYF
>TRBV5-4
CASTTGWSSPLHF
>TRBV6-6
CASTGTGETQYF
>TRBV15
CATSRGDRGFEAFF
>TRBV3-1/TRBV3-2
CASSQEPASETGGNEQYF
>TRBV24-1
CATSDFSDTQYF
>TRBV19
CASSPTGGTEAFF
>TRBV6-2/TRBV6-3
CASSHSSGVSTDTQYF
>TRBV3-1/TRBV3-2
CASSQEPASGYNEQFF
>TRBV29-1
CSGKIAGGGPGELFF
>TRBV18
CASSPRTGGNQETQYF
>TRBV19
CASTDSYEQYF
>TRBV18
CASSSGLNTGELFF
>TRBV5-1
CASSLYRTTGTDTQYF
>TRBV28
CASSPPTGEGTEAFF
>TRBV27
CASSRSPTGHGYTF
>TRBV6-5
CASSYSKGARTEAFF
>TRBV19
CASSMETQVIPSYEQYF
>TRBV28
CASSGDRYNSPLHF
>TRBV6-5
CASSTGLAGGNEQFF
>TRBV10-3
CAISNSQGDQPQHF
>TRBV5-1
CASRTGTFIGDEQYF
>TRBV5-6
CASSLYSSYEQYF
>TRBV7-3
CASSFGAGPNSGANVLTF
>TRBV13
CASSQTAPYGYTF
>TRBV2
CASSRGGGASDTQYF
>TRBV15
CATSRSGTAGYTF
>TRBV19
CASSSTRFQFF
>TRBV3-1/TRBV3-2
CASWGGESNQPQHF
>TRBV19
CASSTPSREHYGYTF
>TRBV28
CASVRELVYF
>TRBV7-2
CASSSLRQGYSYEQYF
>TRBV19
CASSPERAVNTDTQYF
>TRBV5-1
CASSLTGGGTEAFF